This T cell receptor beta chain was identified during a study of cytomegalovirus exposure and HLA in healthy donors. The wider study: Inside one of the first data releases sat about 91 million unique TCRs taken from HLA-typed donors. Findings and caveats of the study: Owing to their indistinguishability, certain V segments, notably TRBV6-2 and TRBV6-3, were excluded. An analysis done earlier found most TCR beta V segments productive about 90% or about 30% of the time.

The PCR contained 60 Vbeta and 13 Jbeta primers. Sequencing was performed with immunoSEQ multiplex PCR; in TCRdb, only in-frame clones are kept and a portion is missing. The profile shows some 110,000 clones, under 90% of them singletons. Germline CDR1 and CDR2: MDHEN and SYDVKM. The CDR3 extends over 12 amino acids. Trimming removed 7 bases from V and 8 bases from J; junction bases left unmatched: 8. To note about this clone: Its target is unknown.

This receptor was identified in a woman aged 25-40 years in good health and CMV-seronegative. The V call is TRBV28, the J call TRBJ2-7; TRBD1 agrees at 7 bases. Sequenced material: PBMCs. The CDR3 coding sequence is TGTGCCAGCACCATACAGGGGCCGCAGCAGTACTTC. It is translated as CASTIQGPQQYF.